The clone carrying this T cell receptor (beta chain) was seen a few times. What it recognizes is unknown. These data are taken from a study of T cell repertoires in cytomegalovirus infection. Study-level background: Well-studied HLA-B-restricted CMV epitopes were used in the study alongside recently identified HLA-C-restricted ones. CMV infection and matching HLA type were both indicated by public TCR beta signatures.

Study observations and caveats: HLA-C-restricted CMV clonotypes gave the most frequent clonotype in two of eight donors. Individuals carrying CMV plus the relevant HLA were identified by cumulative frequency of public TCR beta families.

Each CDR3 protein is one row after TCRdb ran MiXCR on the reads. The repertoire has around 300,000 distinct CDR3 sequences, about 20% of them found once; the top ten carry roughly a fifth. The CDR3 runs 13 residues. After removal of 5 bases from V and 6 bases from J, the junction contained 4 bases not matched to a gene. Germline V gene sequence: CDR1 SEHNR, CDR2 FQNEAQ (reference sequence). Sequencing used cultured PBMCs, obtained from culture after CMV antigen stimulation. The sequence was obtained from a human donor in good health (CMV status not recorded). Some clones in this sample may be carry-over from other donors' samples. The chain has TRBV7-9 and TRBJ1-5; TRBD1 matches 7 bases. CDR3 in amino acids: CASSVAGGQPQHF. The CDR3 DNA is TGTGCCAGCAGCGTGGCAGGGGGTCAGCCCCAGCATTTT.